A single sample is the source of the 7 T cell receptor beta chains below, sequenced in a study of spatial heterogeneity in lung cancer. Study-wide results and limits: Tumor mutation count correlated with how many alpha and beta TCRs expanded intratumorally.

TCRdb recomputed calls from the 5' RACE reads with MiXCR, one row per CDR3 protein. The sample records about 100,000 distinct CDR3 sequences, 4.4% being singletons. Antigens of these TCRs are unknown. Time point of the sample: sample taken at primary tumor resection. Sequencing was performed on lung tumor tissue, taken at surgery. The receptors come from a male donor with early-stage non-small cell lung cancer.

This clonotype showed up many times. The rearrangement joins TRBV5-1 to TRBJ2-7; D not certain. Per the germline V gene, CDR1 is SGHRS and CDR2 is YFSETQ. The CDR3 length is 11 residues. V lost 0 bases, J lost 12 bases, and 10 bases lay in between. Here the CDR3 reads CASSLDSRLYF. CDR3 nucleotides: TGCGCCAGCAGCTTGGACAGCAGGCTGTACTTC.

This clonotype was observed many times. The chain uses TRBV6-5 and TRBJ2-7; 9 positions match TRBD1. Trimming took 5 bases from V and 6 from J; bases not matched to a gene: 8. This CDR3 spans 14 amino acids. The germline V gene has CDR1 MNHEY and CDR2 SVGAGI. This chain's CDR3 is CASSPGQGSLEQYF. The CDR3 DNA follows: TGTGCCAGCAGTCCGGGACAGGGAAGCCTCGAGCAGTACTTC.

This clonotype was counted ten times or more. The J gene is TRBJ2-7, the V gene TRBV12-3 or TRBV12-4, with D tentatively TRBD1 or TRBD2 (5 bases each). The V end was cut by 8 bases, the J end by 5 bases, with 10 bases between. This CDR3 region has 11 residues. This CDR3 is CASGGFDEQYF. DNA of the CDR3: TGTGCCAGCGGGGGTTTTGACGAGCAGTACTTC.

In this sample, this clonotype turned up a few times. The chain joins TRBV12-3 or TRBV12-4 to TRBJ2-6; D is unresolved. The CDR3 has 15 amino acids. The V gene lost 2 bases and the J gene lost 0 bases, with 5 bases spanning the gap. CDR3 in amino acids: CASSLMGSGANVLTF. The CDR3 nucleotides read TGTGCCAGCAGTTTAATGGGCTCTGGGGCCAACGTCCTGACTTTC.

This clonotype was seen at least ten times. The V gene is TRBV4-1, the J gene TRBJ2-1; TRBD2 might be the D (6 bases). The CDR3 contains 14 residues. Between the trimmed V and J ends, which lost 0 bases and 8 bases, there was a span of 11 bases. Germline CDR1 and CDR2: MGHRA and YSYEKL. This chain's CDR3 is CASSQDPASDEQFF. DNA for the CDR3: TGCGCCAGCAGCCAAGATCCGGCTAGCGATGAGCAGTTCTTC.

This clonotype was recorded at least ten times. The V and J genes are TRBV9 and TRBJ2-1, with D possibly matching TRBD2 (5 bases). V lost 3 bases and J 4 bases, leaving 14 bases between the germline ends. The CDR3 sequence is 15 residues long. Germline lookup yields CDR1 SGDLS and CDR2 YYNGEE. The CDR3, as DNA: TGTGCCAGCAGCGAGTGGGGTGGAGGATACAATGAGCAGTTCTTC. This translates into CASSEWGGGYNEQFF.

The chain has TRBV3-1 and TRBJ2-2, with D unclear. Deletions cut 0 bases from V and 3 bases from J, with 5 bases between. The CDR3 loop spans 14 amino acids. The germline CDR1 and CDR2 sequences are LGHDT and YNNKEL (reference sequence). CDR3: CASSQDRYTGELFF. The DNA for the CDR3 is TGTGCCAGCAGCCAAGATAGGTACACCGGGGAGCTGTTTTTT.